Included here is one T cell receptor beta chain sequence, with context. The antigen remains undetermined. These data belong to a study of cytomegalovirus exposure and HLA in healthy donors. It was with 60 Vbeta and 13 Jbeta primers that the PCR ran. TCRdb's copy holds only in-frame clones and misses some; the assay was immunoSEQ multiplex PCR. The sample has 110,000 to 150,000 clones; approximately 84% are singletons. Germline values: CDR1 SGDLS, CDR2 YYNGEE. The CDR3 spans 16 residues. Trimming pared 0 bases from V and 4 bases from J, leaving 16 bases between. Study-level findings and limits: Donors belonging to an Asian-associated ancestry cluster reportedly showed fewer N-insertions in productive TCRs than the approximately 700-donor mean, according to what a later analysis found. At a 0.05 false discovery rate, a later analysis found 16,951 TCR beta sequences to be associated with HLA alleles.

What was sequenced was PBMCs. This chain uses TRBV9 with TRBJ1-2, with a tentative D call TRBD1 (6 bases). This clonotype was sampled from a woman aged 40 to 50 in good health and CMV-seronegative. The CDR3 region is CASSVGDTGIFYGYTF. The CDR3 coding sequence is TGTGCCAGCAGCGTAGGTGACACAGGGATCTTCTATGGCTACACCTTC.